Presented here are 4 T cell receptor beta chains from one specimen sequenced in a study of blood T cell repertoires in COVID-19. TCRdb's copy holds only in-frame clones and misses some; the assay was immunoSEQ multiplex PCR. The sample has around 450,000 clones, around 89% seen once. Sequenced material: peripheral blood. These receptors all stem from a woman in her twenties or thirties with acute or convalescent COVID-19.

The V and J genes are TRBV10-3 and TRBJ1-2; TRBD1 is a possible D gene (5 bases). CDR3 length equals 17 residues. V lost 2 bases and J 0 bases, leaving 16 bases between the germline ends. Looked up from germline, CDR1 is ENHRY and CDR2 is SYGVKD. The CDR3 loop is CAISERPQGLANYGYTF. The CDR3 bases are TGTGCCATCAGTGAGAGGCCTCAGGGTTTAGCTAACTATGGCTACACCTTC.

CDR3 sequence: CASSVAYGGVKDTQYF. CDR3 in DNA: TGTGCCAGCAGCGTAGCCTACGGGGGGGTTAAAGATACGCAGTATTTT. The chain employs TRBV9 and TRBJ2-3; 8 bases line up with TRBD2. Germline V gives CDR1 SGDLS, CDR2 YYNGEE. The CDR3 extends over 16 amino acids. The V segment lost 0 bases and the J segment 5 bases; nucleotides outside the gene matches: 8.

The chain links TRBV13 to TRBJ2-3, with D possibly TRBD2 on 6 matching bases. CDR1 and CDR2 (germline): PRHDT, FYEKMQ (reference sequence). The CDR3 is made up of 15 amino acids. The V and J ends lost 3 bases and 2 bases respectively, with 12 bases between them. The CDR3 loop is CASSLGTGITDTQYF. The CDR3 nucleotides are TGTGCCAGCAGCTTGGGGACTGGGATCACAGATACGCAGTATTTT.

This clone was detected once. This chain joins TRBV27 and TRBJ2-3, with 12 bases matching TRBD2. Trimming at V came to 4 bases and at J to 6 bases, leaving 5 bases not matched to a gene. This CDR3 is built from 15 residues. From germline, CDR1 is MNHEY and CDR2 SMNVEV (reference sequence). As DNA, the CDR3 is TGTGCCAGCAGTTATCGGACTAGCGGGGAGGATACGCAGTATTTT. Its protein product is CASSYRTSGEDTQYF.